The 10 T cell receptor beta chains below come from one sample, sequenced in a study of cytomegalovirus exposure and HLA in healthy donors. PCR used 60 Vbeta primers and 13 Jbeta primers. Some clones are missing from TCRdb's copy, which holds only in-frame ones; the method was immunoSEQ multiplex PCR. In the table there are approximately 110,000 clones, roughly 80% of which are singletons. What was sequenced was PBMCs. These receptors were collected from a man between 25 and 39 years old in good health and CMV-seropositive.

The V call is TRBV28, the J call TRBJ2-2, with 10 positions matching TRBD1. Germline assignment: CDR1 MDHEN and CDR2 SYDVKM. The trim removed 6 bases at V and 7 bases at J, leaving 11 bases unmatched. This CDR3 region has 16 residues. Here the CDR3 reads CASSPTGQGGIGELFF. The CDR3 bases are TGTGCCAGCAGCCCTACAGGACAGGGGGGTATCGGGGAGCTGTTTTTT. Filled out from reference TRBV28 and TRBJ2-2, the complete variable domain reads DVKVTQSSRYLVKRTGEKVFLECVQDMDHENMFWYRQDPGLGLRLIYFSYDVKMKEKGDIPEGYSVSREKKERFSLILESASTNQTSMYLCASSPTGQGGIGELFFGEGSRLTVL.

J is TRBJ2-7 and V is TRBV28, with 8 bases lining up with TRBD1. Germline CDR1 reads MDHEN; CDR2 reads SYDVKM. Unmatched junction bases numbered 7, after V lost 6 bases and J lost 3 bases. This CDR3 spans 14 amino acids. CDR3 in amino acids: CASSTGTGVYEQYF. The CDR3 nucleotides are TGTGCCAGCAGCACCGGGACAGGAGTCTACGAGCAGTACTTC.

Worth noting for this clone: At one boundary the junction diverges from the germline segment, which might be a read error. The CDR3 loop is CAWTYSGGAAVF. Here the CDR3 DNA reads TGTGCCTGGACTTATAGCGGGGGGGCCGCGGTCTTC. The J gene is TRBJ2-1, the V gene TRBV30; the match to TRBD2 covers 11 bases. CDR1 is GTSNPN, CDR2 SVGIG, per germline (reference sequence). The CDR3 is 12 amino acids. The full variable domain, rest sourced from reference TRBV30 and TRBJ2-1, is SQTIHQWPATLVQPVGSPLSLECTVEGTSNPNLYWYRQAAGRGLQLLFYSVGIGQISSEVPQNLSASRPQDRQFILSSKKLLLSDSGFYLCAWTYSGGAAVFGPGTRLTVL.

This clone has just one count. The rearrangement links TRBV4-1 to TRBJ2-7; 7 nucleotides line up with TRBD1. This CDR3 is 17 amino acids long. Germline loops: CDR1 MGHRA, CDR2 YSYEKL. After removal of 2 bases from V and 0 bases from J, the junction contained 10 bases not matched to a gene. CDR3 in amino acids: CASSQPDRVVTSYEQYF. In DNA form, the CDR3 reads TGCGCCAGCAGCCAACCCGACAGGGTGGTGACCTCCTACGAGCAGTACTTC.

DNA for the CDR3: TGTGCCACAAATCCAGCGAGCTCCTATAATTCACCCCTCCACTTT. The encoded protein is CATNPASSYNSPLHF. The genes are TRBV30 and TRBJ1-6; D uncertain. The ends were cut back, 8 bases at V and 0 bases at J, with 14 bases in the middle. Germline-derived CDR1 and CDR2 are GTSNPN and SVGIG (reference sequence). The CDR3 contains 15 residues.

This sequence joins TRBV5-1 and TRBJ1-2, with 12 bases lining up with TRBD1. The CDR3 is 15 residues long. V lost 3 bases to trimming and J lost 4 bases; unmatched junction nucleotides: 4. Germline assignment: CDR1 SGHRS and CDR2 YFSETQ. CDR3 residues: CASSSGTGGVYGYTF. The CDR3 nucleotides are TGCGCCAGCAGCTCTGGGACAGGGGGCGTCTATGGCTACACCTTC.

CDR3 sequence: CASSSTSSVGELFF. DNA for the CDR3: TGTGCCAGCAGCTCTACTAGCAGTGTGGGGGAGCTGTTTTTT. The V gene is TRBV5-4, the J gene TRBJ2-2; maybe TRBD2 (6 bases). CDR3 length equals 14 residues. V lost 3 bases to trimming and J lost 8 bases, with 14 bases between them. CDR1 and CDR2 (germline): SGHNT, YYREEE (reference sequence). The full variable domain, its missing parts supplied by reference TRBV5-4 and TRBJ2-2, is ETGVTQSPTHLIKTRGQQVTLRCSSQSGHNTVSWYQQALGQGPQFIFQYYREEENGRGNFPPRFSGLQFPNYSSELNVNALELDDSALYLCASSSTSSVGELFFGEGSRLTVL.

The chain employs TRBV18 and TRBJ1-1; D unclear. V gave up 8 bases and J gave up 1 base, with 8 bases separating them. Germline CDR1 is KGHSH and CDR2 is LQKENI. CDR3 length: 12 residues. Here the CDR3 reads CASTNRNTEAFF. The CDR3 coding sequence is TGTGCCAGCACCAACAGGAACACTGAAGCTTTCTTT.

V and J are TRBV5-4 and TRBJ1-6, with TRBD1 as a possible D gene (6 bases). Germline V gene sequence: CDR1 SGHNT, CDR2 YYREEE (reference sequence). V was trimmed by 0 bases and J by 6 bases, leaving 10 bases between them. The CDR3 extends over 15 amino acids. The CDR3 protein is CASSLAEGVNSPLHF. As DNA, the CDR3 is TGTGCCAGCAGCTTGGCCGAGGGGGTTAATTCACCCCTCCACTTT.

The rearrangement uses TRBV7-2 and TRBJ2-3, with 9 bases fitting TRBD2. The CDR3 loop spans 15 amino acids. The V gene's germline CDR1 is SGHTA and CDR2 FQGNSA. The J segment lost 2 bases and the V segment lost 3 bases, leaving 3 bases of the junction unmatched. Here the CDR3 DNA reads TGTGCCAGCAGCTTTGGGACTAGCTTCACAGATACGCAGTATTTT. Translation gives CASSFGTSFTDTQYF. Looking up the rest from reference TRBV7-2 and TRBJ2-3 gives the full variable domain: GAGVSQSPSNKVTEKGKDVELRCDPISGHTALYWYRQSLGQGLEFLIYFQGNSAPDKSGLPSDRFSAERTGGSVSTLTIQRTQQEDSAVYLCASSFGTSFTDTQYFGPGTRLTVL.